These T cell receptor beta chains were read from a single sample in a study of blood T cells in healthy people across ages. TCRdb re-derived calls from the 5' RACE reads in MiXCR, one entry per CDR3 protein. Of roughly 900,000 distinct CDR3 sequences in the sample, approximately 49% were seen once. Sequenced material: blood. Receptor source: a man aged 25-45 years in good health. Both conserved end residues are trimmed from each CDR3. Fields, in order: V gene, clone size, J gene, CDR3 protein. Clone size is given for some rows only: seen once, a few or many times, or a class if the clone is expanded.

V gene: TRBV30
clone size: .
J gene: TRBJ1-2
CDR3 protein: AWSVRRGGYGYT

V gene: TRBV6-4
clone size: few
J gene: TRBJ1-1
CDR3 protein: ASSDRDKNTEAF

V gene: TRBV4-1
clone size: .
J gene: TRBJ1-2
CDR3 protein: ASSQEYGGYT

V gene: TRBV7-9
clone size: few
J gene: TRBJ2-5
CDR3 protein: ASSLGQSSRTQY

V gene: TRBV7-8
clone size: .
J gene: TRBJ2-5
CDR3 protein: ASSLILAQSETQY

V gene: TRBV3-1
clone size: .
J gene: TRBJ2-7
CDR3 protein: ANSRARFLEQY

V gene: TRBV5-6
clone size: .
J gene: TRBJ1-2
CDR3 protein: ASSIRTGALGYT

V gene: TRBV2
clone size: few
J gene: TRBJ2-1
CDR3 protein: ASSERGAALNEQF

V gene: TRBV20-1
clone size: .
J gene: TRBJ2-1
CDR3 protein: SARPELVWSNEQF

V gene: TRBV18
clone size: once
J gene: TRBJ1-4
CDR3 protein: ASSLGRSNEKLF

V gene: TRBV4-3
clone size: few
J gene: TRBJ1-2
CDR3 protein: ASSQDSGAASLGGYT

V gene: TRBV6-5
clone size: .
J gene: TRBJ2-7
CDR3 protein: ASSFPGQGAYEQY

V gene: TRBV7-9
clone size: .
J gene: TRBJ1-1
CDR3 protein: ASSLPMTLNTEAF

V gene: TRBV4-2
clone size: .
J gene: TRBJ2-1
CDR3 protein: ASSQRFSPTSGGNEQF

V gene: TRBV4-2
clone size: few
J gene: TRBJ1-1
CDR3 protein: ASSPQGRVNTEAF

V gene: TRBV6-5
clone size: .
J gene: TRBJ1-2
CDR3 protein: ASSSSGGYGYGYT

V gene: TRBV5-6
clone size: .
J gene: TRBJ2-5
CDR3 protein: ASREGQLQETQY

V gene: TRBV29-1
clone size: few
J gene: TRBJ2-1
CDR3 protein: SVSWDMIYNEQF

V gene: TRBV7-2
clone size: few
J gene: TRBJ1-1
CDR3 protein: ASSSGQVEAF

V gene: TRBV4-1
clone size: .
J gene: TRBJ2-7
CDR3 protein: ASSQDRTRPWGEQY

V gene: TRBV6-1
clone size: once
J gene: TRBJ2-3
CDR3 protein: ASSILPGDTQY

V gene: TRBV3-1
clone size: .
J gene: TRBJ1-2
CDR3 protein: ASSQDRGGSYGYT

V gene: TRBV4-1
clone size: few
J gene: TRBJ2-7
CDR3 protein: ASSQEGSGYEQY

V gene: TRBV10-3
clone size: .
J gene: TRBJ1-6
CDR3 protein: AITEGGSNSPLH

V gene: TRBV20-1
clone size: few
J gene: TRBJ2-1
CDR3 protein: GVAGPSYNEQF

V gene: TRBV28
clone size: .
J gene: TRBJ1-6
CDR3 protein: ASSSVYNSPLH

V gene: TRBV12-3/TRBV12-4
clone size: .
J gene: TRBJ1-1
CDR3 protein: ASSVGDLGREITEAF

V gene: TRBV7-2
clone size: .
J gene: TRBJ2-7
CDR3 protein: ASTPLDSGEQY

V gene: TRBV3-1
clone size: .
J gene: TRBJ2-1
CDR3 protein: ASSQDPIYNEQF

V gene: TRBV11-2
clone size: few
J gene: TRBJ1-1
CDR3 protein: ASSLEGTSNTEAF

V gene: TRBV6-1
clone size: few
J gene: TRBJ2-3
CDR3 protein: ASSGQTGLSTDTQY

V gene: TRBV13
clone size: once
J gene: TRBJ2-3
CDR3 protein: ASSTIGTSGTDTQY

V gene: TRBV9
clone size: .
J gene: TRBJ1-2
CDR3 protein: ASSEAGTGSYGYT

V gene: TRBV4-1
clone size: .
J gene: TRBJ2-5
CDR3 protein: ASSRSGTSAETQY

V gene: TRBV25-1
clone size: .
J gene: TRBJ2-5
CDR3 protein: ASSEFEAEETQY

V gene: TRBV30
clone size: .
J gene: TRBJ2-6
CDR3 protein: AWSEKYGQGISGANVLT

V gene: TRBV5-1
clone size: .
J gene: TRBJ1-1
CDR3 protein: ASSLEVTNTEAF

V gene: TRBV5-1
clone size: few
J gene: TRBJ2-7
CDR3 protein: ASSLGQGHDEQY

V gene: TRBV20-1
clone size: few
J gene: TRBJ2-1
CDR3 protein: SAKTGQEPPNGQF

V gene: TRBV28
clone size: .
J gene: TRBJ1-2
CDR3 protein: ARDHYGYT

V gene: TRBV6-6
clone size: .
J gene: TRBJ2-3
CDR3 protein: ASSYPSGGVRDTQY

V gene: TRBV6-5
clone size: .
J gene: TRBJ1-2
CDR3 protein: ASSNPTDYGYT

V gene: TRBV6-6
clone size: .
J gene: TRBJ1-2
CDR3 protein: ASSYGAGGVYGYT

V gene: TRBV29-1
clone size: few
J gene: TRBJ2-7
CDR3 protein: SVGVMTGSYEQY

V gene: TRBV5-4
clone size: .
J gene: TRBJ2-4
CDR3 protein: ASSSRDHENIQY

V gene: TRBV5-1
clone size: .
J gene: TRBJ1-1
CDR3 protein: ASRAGGSTEAF

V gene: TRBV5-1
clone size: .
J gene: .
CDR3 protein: ASSPTQGSGREQY

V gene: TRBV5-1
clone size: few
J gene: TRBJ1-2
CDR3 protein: ASSPGQGGTYGYT

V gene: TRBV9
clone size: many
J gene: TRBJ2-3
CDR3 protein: ASSFRDSTDTQY

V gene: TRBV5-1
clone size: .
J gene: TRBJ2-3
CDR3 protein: ASSPGQPTDTQY

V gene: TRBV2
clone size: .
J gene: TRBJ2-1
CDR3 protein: ASKEDHNEQF

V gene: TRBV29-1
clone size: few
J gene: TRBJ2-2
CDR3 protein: SVGSREGELF

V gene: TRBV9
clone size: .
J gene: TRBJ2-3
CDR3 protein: ASSPPLAPDTQY

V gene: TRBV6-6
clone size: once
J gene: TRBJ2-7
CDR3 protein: ASIPGAPYNEQY